The subject of this entry is one T cell receptor (beta chain). Its antigen is currently unknown. This CDR3 spans 17 amino acids. V dropped 6 bases and J dropped 1 base, with 21 bases sitting between them. Per germline, CDR1 MNHEY and CDR2 SMNVEV (reference sequence). The repertoire was sequenced with immunoSEQ multiplex PCR; TCRdb's copy has only in-frame clones and lacks some. The data hold around 750,000 clones, with 74% observed a single time. The sample originates from a study of shared clonotypes between healthy human individuals. Turning to the study itself: CD4 naive and memory got three plates each, CD8 naive two, CD8 memory one. Overall study findings and caveats: Clonotypes which were not shared had lower generation probabilities than clonotypes that all four donors shared.

The rearrangement uses TRBV27 and TRBJ1-1; tentatively, D is TRBD1 (6 bases). This clonotype originated in a woman aged 25 to 39 in good health. The sequenced material came from memory CD4+ T cells sorted from blood. This sample's subset: CD45RA-negative fraction. This CDR3 reads CASSRFGGRTENTEAFF. The CDR3 DNA sequence: TGTGCCAGCAGCCGTTTTGGGGGTAGGACAGAGAACACTGAAGCTTTCTTT.